This T cell receptor (beta chain) was sequenced in a study of shared clonotypes between healthy human individuals. Assay used: immunoSEQ multiplex PCR; TCRdb lists only in-frame clones, some missing. The sample records hundreds of thousands of clones, about 95% being singletons. The naive CD8 subset, CD45RO-negative cells positively selected for CCR7, excluded terminally differentiated effector memory CD45RA+ cells. Turning to this clone: Additional DNA sequences in this sample encode the identical CDR3.

With 5 bases removed from V and 3 bases from J, the gap between germline ends came to 3 bases. The CDR3 is made up of 10 amino acids. Germline values: CDR1 SGHTS, CDR2 YDEGEE. Sequencing used naive CD8+ T cells sorted from blood. The chain links TRBV5-8 to TRBJ2-7, with D hard to call. This clonotype originated in a young woman in good health. This chain's CDR3 is CASSNYEQYF. For the CDR3, the DNA is TGTGCCAGCAGTAACTACGAGCAGTACTTC. Variable domain in full (rest from reference TRBV5-8 and TRBJ2-7): EAGVTQSPTHLIKTRGQQATLRCSPISGHTSVYWYQQALGLGLQFLLWYDEGEERNRGNFPPRFSGRQFPNYSSELNVNALELEDSALYLCASSNYEQYFGPGTRLTVT.